The entry that follows covers one TCR beta chain sequence. The antigen is not known. This sample stems from a study of cytomegalovirus exposure and HLA in healthy donors. The CDR3 runs 15 residues. V was cut by 6 bases and J by 3 bases, with 17 bases left in between. Germline V gives CDR1 SNHLY, CDR2 FYNNEI. The study, taken as a whole, reports: Later on, a genetic analysis was performed. It linked a missense variant in DCLRE1C with V- and J-gene trimming of TCR beta. Data from an earlier analysis indicated that most TCR beta V segments were productive either about 87% or about 30% of the time.

The study sampled nominally healthy donors, though unrecorded immune exposures were likely. Both 60 Vbeta primers and 13 Jbeta primers went into the PCR. Generated by immunoSEQ multiplex PCR, the TCRdb table keeps only in-frame clones and is missing some. This table holds under 140,000 clones, about 86% found once. The chain is built from TRBV2 and TRBJ1-1; D gene unclear. What was sequenced was PBMCs. The receptor's source is a man in his forties or fifties in good health and CMV-seronegative. In DNA form, the CDR3 reads TGTGCCAGCAGCCTGGGAGTAGCGCGGGACACTGAAGCTTTCTTT. Translation gives CASSLGVARDTEAFF.